Shown below are 2 T cell receptor beta chains from a single sample sequenced in a study of blood T cells in healthy people across ages. A second 7 to 11 cycle PCR used barcoded and J-beta primers. TCRdb analysed the 5' RACE reads with MiXCR anew, one entry per CDR3 protein. Of about 1 million distinct CDR3 sequences listed, under 55% were seen once; the top ten hold over 15%. Input material: blood. These TCRs come from an older woman in good health.

The rearrangement links TRBV20-1 to TRBJ1-2, with D perhaps matching TRBD1 (5 bases). There are 15 residues in the CDR3. V lost 3 bases and J lost 4, with 18 bases in between. Germline-derived CDR1 and CDR2 are DFQATT and SNEGSKA (reference sequence). The CDR3 bases are TGCAGTGCTAGCCGGCAGGGCCCATCCCTCTATGGCTACACCTTC. Residues: CSASRQGPSLYGYTF.

V and J are TRBV20-1 and TRBJ1-6; no definite D call. CDR3 size: 13 residues. Germline V gene data show CDR1 as DFQATT and CDR2 as SNEGSKA (reference sequence). V was pared by 3 bases and J by 7 bases, with 10 bases between. This CDR3 is CSASRDRNSPLHF. DNA for the CDR3: TGCAGTGCTAGTAGGGATAGGAATTCACCCCTCCACTTT.